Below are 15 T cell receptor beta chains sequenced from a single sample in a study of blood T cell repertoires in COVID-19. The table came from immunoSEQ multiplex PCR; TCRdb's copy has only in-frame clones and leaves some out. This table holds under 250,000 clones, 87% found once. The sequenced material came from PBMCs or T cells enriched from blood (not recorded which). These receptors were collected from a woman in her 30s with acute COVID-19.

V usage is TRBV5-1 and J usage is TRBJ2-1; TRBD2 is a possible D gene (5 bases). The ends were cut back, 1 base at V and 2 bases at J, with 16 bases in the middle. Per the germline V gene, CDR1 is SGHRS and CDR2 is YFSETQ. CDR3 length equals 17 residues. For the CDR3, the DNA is TGCGCCAGCAGCTTGTCCCTAGCAGCAGGCACCTACAATGAGCAGTTCTTC. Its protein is CASSLSLAAGTYNEQFF. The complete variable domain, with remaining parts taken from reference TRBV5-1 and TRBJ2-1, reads KAGVTQTPRYLIKTRGQQVTLSCSPISGHRSVSWYQQTPGQGLQFLFEYFSETQRNKGNFPGRFSGRQFSNSRSEMNVSTLELGDSALYLCASSLSLAAGTYNEQFFGPGTRLTVL.

The CDR3 DNA reads TGTGCCAGCAGTGGCCCCGAGGAAAGAAATCAGCCCCAGCATTTT. Translating it yields CASSGPEERNQPQHF. The rearrangement uses TRBV6-2 or TRBV6-3 and TRBJ1-5, with D uncertain. Germline V gene sequence: CDR1 MNHEY, CDR2 SVGEGT. The CDR3 sequence is 15 residues long. The V end was cut by 5 bases, the J end by 4 bases, with 15 bases between.

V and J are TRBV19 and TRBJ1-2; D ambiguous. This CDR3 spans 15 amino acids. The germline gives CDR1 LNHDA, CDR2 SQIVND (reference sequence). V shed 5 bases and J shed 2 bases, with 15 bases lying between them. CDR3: CASSLGLQANYGYTF. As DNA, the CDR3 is TGTGCCAGTAGTCTGGGCCTCCAGGCGAACTATGGCTACACCTTC.

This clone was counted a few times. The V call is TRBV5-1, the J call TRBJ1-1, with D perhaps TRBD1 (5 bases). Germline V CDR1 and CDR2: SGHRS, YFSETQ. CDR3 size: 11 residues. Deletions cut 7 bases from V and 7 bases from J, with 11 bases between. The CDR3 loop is CASGRGFEAFF. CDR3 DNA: TGCGCCAGCGGACGGGGGTTTGAAGCTTTCTTT.

CDR3 nucleotides: TGTGCCAGCAGCCACCAACTAGGGGGAGCTCTCACAGATACGCAGTATTTT. Translated, it gives CASSHQLGGALTDTQYF. V gene TRBV3-1 (or the pseudogene TRBV3-2) combines with J gene TRBJ2-3; weak D call: TRBD1 (6 bases). Trimming pared 3 bases from V and 2 bases from J, leaving 18 bases between. In germline, CDR1 is LGHDT, CDR2 YNNKEL (reference sequence). This CDR3 contains 17 residues.

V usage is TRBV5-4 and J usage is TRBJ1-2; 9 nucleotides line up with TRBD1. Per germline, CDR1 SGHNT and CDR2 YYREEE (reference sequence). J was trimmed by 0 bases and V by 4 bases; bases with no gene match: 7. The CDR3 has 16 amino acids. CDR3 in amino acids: CASSRTGEAANYGYTF. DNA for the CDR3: TGTGCCAGCAGCCGGACAGGGGAGGCAGCTAACTATGGCTACACCTTC.

DNA of the CDR3: TGTGCCCTCGAAACACAGACCTACGAGCAGTACTTC. This gives the protein CALETQTYEQYF. This chain uses TRBV30 with TRBJ2-7, with unresolved D. Germline V lookup: CDR1 GTSNPN, CDR2 SVGIG (reference sequence). CDR3 length equals 12 residues. Trimming stripped 8 bases from V and 2 bases from J, with 13 bases between.

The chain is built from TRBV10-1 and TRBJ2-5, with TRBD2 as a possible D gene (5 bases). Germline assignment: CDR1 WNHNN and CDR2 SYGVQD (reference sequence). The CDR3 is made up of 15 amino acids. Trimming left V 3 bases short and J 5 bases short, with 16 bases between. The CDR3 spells CASSDSYGNRETQYF. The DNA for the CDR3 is TGCGCCAGCAGTGACTCGTACGGGAATAGGGAGACCCAGTACTTC.

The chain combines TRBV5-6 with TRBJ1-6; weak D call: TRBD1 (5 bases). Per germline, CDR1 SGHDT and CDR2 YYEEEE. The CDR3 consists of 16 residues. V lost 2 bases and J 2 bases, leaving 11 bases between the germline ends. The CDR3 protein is CASSFDRGAYNSPLHF. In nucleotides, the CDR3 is TGTGCCAGCAGCTTCGATAGGGGCGCCTATAATTCACCCCTCCACTTT. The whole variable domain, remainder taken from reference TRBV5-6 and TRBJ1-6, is DAGVTQSPTHLIKTRGQQVTLRCSPKSGHDTVSWYQQALGQGPQFIFQYYEEEERQRGNFPDRFSGHQFPNYSSELNVNALLLGDSALYLCASSFDRGAYNSPLHFGNGTRLTVT.

The CDR3 nucleotides read TGTGCCAGCAGCTCCCAGGATAGCAATCAGCCCCAGCATTTT. This sequence encodes CASSSQDSNQPQHF. The rearrangement joins TRBV7-9 to TRBJ1-5; D is uncertain. CDR1 is SEHNR, CDR2 FQNEAQ, per germline (reference sequence). This CDR3 spans 14 amino acids. The V gene lost 4 bases and the J gene lost 0 bases, with 7 bases spanning the gap.

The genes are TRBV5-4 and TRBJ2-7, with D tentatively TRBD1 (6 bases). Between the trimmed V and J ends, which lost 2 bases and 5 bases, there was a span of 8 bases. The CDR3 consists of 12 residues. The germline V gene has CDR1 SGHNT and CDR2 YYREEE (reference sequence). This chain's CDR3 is CASSFDRNEQYF. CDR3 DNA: TGTGCCAGCAGCTTTGACAGGAACGAGCAGTACTTC.

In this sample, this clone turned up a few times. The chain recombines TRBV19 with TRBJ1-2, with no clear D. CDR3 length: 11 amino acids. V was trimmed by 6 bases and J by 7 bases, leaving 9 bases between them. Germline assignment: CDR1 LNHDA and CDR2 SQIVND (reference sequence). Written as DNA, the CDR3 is TGTGCCAGTAGAAAGGAGCGTGGCTACACCTTC. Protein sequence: CASRKERGYTF.

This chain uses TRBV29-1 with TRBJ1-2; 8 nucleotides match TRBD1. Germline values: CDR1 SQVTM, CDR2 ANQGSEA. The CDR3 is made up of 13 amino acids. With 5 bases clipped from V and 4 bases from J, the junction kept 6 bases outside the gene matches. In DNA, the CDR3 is TGCAGCGTTCAGGGGGCCCACGGCTATGGCTACACCTTC. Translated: CSVQGAHGYGYTF.

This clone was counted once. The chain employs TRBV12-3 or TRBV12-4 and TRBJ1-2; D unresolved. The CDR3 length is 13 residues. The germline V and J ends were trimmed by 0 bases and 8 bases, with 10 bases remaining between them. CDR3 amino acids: CASSLAPLAGYTF. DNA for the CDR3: TGTGCCAGCAGTTTAGCGCCTCTGGCCGGCTACACCTTC.

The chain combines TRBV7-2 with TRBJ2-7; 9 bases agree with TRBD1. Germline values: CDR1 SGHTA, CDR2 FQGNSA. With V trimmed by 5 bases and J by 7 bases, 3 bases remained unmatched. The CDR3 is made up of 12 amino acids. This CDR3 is CASSLDRGEQYF. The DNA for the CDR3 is TGTGCCAGCAGCCTTGACAGGGGGGAGCAGTACTTC. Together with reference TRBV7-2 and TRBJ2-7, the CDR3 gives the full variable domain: GAGVSQSPSNKVTEKGKDVELRCDPISGHTALYWYRQSLGQGLEFLIYFQGNSAPDKSGLPSDRFSAERTGGSVSTLTIQRTQQEDSAVYLCASSLDRGEQYFGPGTRLTVT.